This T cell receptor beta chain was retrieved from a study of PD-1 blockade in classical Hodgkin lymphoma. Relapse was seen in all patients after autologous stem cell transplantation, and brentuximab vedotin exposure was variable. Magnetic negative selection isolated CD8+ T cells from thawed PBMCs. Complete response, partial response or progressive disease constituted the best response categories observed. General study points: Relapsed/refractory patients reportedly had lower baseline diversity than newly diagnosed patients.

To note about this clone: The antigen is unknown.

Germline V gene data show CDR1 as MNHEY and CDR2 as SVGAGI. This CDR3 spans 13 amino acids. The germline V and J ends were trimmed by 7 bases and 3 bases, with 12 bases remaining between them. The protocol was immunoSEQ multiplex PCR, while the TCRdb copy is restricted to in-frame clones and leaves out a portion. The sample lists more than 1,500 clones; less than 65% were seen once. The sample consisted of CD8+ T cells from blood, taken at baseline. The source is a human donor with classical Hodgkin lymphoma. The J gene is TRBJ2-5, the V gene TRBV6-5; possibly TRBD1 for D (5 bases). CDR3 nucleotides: TGTGCCAGCAAGGACATTAACGAAGAGACCCAGTACTTC. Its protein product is CASKDINEETQYF.